Presented here are 30 T cell receptor beta chains from one specimen sequenced in a study of CD8+ T cells in alopecia areata. Extracted from the samples, RNA was reverse transcribed into cDNA to serve as the sequencing template. Produced via immunoSEQ multiplex PCR; TCRdb's table is partial and in-frame only. The sample holds about 210,000 clones, less than 75% seen once. The treatment here: oral pan-JAK inhibitor, 5-10 mg twice daily. The specimen comprised CD4+ T cells sorted from blood, sampled at week 4, from a patient treated with tofacitinib. The origin of the receptors is a human donor with alopecia areata.

The sample holds one count of this clone. The chain recombines TRBV4-3 with TRBJ2-2; D not certain. The CDR3 covers 16 residues. Germline lookup yields CDR1 LGHNA and CDR2 YSLEER. V lost 1 base, J lost 1 base, and 10 bases lay in between. CDR3 loop: CASSQGQRQNTGELFF. CDR3 in DNA: TGCGCCAGCAGCCAAGGGCAACGGCAGAACACCGGGGAGCTGTTTTTT.

The chain combines TRBV5-1 with TRBJ1-1; TRBD1 might be the D (6 bases). V was clipped by 4 bases and J by 6 bases, with 16 bases between them. CDR1 is SGHRS, CDR2 YFSETQ, per germline. The CDR3 sequence is 14 residues long. The CDR3: CASSRNGGSAEAFF. The CDR3 DNA is TGCGCCAGCAGCCGTAACGGGGGCTCGGCTGAAGCTTTCTTT.

The count of this clone is one. The chain carries TRBV5-6 and TRBJ1-2, with D possibly TRBD1 on 6 matching bases. The CDR3 runs 14 residues. V gave up 0 bases and J gave up 4 bases, with 10 bases separating them. Germline CDR1 is SGHDT and CDR2 is YYEEEE. CDR3 sequence: CASSLGQTGYGYTF. The CDR3 region has the DNA TGTGCCAGCAGCTTGGGGCAGACAGGCTATGGCTACACCTTC.

The J gene is TRBJ1-2, the V gene TRBV4-1, with D perhaps matching TRBD1 (5 bases). Trimming left V 0 bases short and J 4 bases short, with 9 bases between. This CDR3 region has 14 residues. Germline CDR1 reads MGHRA; CDR2 reads YSYEKL. CDR3 in DNA: TGCGCCAGCAGCCAAGATCAGACAGTCTATGGCTACACCTTC. Its protein is CASSQDQTVYGYTF.

The chain carries TRBV30 and TRBJ2-2, with no clear D. Trimming removed 3 bases from V and 1 base from J, with 9 bases in between. This CDR3 is built from 14 residues. Looked up from germline, CDR1 is GTSNPN and CDR2 is SVGIG (reference sequence). The CDR3, as DNA: TGTGCCTGGAGGGAGAGGTTGAACACCGGGGAGCTGTTTTTT. Protein sequence: CAWRERLNTGELFF.

This CDR3 is CASSPHLIQTQYF. CDR3 in DNA: TGTGCCAGTAGTCCCCACTTGATCCAGACCCAGTACTTC. This chain uses TRBV19 with TRBJ2-5; D is unresolved. The CDR3 extends over 13 amino acids. Between the trimmed V and J ends, which lost 5 bases and 6 bases, there was a span of 13 bases. Germline loops: CDR1 LNHDA, CDR2 SQIVND (reference sequence).

The chain couples TRBV29-1 to TRBJ2-5; no firm D call. The closer fit of TRBJ2-7 to the DNA end suggests the J call may be wrong. Germline V CDR1 and CDR2: SQVTM, ANQGSEA. This CDR3 contains 12 residues. The DNA of the CDR3 is TGCAGCGTTGTGCGAGGTCTCCACGAGCAGTACTTC. Translated, it gives CSVVRGLHEQYF.

The V gene is TRBV2, the J gene TRBJ2-2; possibly TRBD1 for D (5 bases). Germline V gene lookup returns CDR1 SNHLY and CDR2 FYNNEI. V was pared by 7 bases and J by 5 bases, with 11 bases between. This CDR3 is 13 amino acids long. In DNA form, the CDR3 reads TGTGCCAGCATAGGGGCCCGGACCGGGGAGCTGTTTTTT. Translation gives CASIGARTGELFF.

CDR3 in amino acids: CASSLEGTGLLGANVLTF. CDR3 in DNA: TGTGCCAGCAGCTTAGAAGGGACAGGTCTCCTCGGGGCCAACGTCCTGACTTTC. The chain is built from TRBV7-6 and TRBJ2-6; 8 positions agree with TRBD1. The germline V gene encodes CDR1 SGHVS and CDR2 FNYEAQ. The CDR3 length is 18 residues. V lost 1 base to trimming and J lost 4 bases; unmatched junction nucleotides: 9.

The rearrangement links TRBV10-3 to TRBJ2-5, with TRBD1 matching 10 bases. The CDR3 sequence is 15 residues long. Germline V lookup: CDR1 ENHRY, CDR2 SYGVKD. Trimming took 2 bases from V and 4 from J; bases not matched to a gene: 4. The CDR3 nucleotides are TGTGCCATCAGTGAGGGGACAGGGGTTCGAGAGACCCAGTACTTC. Its translation is CAISEGTGVRETQYF.

V is TRBV9 and J is TRBJ2-1; 7 bases are shared with TRBD1. The V gene end was trimmed by 2 bases and the J gene end by 5 bases; junction bases not matched to a gene: 7. Germline CDR1 and CDR2: SGDLS and YYNGEE. CDR3 size: 15 residues. The CDR3: CASSVGTEDHNEQFF. CDR3 DNA: TGTGCCAGCAGCGTCGGGACAGAGGACCACAATGAGCAGTTCTTC.

This clone was detected a few times. The V gene is TRBV25-1, the J gene TRBJ1-1, with TRBD1 identical over 7 bases. V was clipped by 2 bases and J by 3 bases; unmatched bases: 3. There are 14 residues in the CDR3. CDR1 is MGHDK, CDR2 SYGVNS, per germline. The CDR3 reads CASSETGEYTEAFF. CDR3 DNA sequence: TGTGCCAGCAGTGAAACAGGGGAGTACACTGAAGCTTTCTTT.

The rearrangement joins TRBV5-1 to TRBJ2-5; 7 bases are a match to TRBD1. The ends lost 6 bases at V and 2 bases at J; junction bases unmatched: 7. The germline CDR1 and CDR2 sequences are SGHRS and YFSETQ. The CDR3 is 14 amino acids. The CDR3 DNA follows: TGCGCCAGCAAGTTGGGGACAGCTCAAGAGACCCAGTACTTC. Its protein product is CASKLGTAQETQYF. Together with reference TRBV5-1 and TRBJ2-5, the CDR3 gives the full variable domain: KAGVTQTPRYLIKTRGQQVTLSCSPISGHRSVSWYQQTPGQGLQFLFEYFSETQRNKGNFPGRFSGRQFSNSRSEMNVSTLELGDSALYLCASKLGTAQETQYFGPGTRLLVL.

This rearrangement joins TRBV10-3 to TRBJ2-3; D is uncertain. Between the trimmed V and J ends, which lost 4 bases and 0 bases, there was a span of 5 bases. The CDR3 has 13 amino acids. Germline values: CDR1 ENHRY, CDR2 SYGVKD. CDR3 amino acids: CAISASSTDTQYF. The CDR3 DNA reads TGTGCCATCAGTGCTAGTAGCACAGATACGCAGTATTTT.

This rearrangement joins TRBV12-5 to TRBJ2-1, with 8 bases aligning to TRBD1. CDR3 length: 16 residues. In germline, CDR1 is LGHNT, CDR2 FRNRAP. V was pared by 4 bases and J by 2 bases, with 7 bases of the junction left unmatched. The CDR3 sequence is CASGSATGATYNEQFF. In nucleotides, the CDR3 is TGTGCTAGTGGTTCGGCGACAGGGGCTACCTACAATGAGCAGTTCTTC.

This clone was picked up a small number of times. The V gene is TRBV10-3, the J gene TRBJ2-3; TRBD2 matches at 13 bases. Looked up from germline, CDR1 is ENHRY and CDR2 is SYGVKD. The length of the CDR3 is 16 residues. The V and J ends lost 6 bases and 6 bases, in that order; junction bases with no gene match: 9. CDR3 sequence: CAISPGLAGPQDTQYF. As DNA, the CDR3 is TGTGCCATCAGCCCGGGACTAGCGGGACCCCAGGATACGCAGTATTTT.

The chain uses TRBV29-1 and TRBJ1-1, with D possibly TRBD1 on 5 matching bases. This CDR3 has 14 residues. CDR1 and CDR2 (germline): SQVTM, ANQGSEA. V gave up 7 bases and J gave up 10 bases, with 25 bases separating them. The CDR3 loop reads CSGTAPAGGGRAFF. The CDR3 nucleotides read TGCAGCGGTACAGCTCCTGCGGGGGGAGGTCGAGCTTTCTTT.

The chain uses TRBV30 and TRBJ1-4; a possible D gene is TRBD1 (6 bases). CDR1 and CDR2 (germline): GTSNPN, SVGIG (reference sequence). V gave up 6 bases and J gave up 8 bases, with 16 bases separating them. The CDR3 extends over 13 amino acids. CDR3 nucleotides: TGTGCCTGCAGACCAGGGGTGGAGGAAAAACTGTTTTTT. Protein sequence: CACRPGVEEKLFF.

CDR3 in DNA: TGTGCCACCAAGCGGGGACAGGCCGCGAATCAGCCCCAGCATTTT. It specifies CATKRGQAANQPQHF. The chain joins TRBV27 to TRBJ1-5; 8 bases match TRBD1. The germline gives CDR1 MNHEY, CDR2 SMNVEV (reference sequence). Losses at the gene ends were 10 bases for V and 4 bases for J; bases not matched to a gene: 12. The CDR3 is made up of 15 amino acids.

This clone was picked up a small number of times. This rearrangement joins TRBV5-1 to TRBJ2-2; D is unclear. V lost 0 bases and J lost 6, with 18 bases in between. CDR1 is SGHRS, CDR2 YFSETQ, per germline. This CDR3 spans 17 amino acids. CDR3 sequence reads: CASSLDMDHLIAGELFF. CDR3 sequence (DNA): TGCGCCAGCAGCTTGGACATGGACCACCTGATCGCCGGGGAGCTGTTTTTT.

This chain links TRBV30 with TRBJ2-3, with 7 bases fitting TRBD2. The trim removed 4 bases at V and 5 bases at J, leaving 6 bases unmatched. The CDR3 covers 13 residues. Germline CDR1 and CDR2: GTSNPN and SVGIG (reference sequence). The CDR3 protein is CAWNGASGDTQYF. The CDR3 DNA follows: TGTGCCTGGAATGGGGCTAGCGGAGATACGCAGTATTTT.

A single count supports this clone. J is TRBJ2-5 and V is TRBV11-2; 7 bases agree with TRBD1. The CDR3 contains 13 residues. V trimming: 3 bases; J trimming: 5 bases; junction bases outside the gene matches: 3. The germline V gene encodes CDR1 SGHAT and CDR2 FQNNGV. CDR3: CASSFSGQETQYF. The CDR3 DNA reads TGTGCCAGCAGCTTTTCGGGACAGGAGACCCAGTACTTC.

The chain carries TRBV9 and TRBJ2-3; TRBD1 matches 7 bases. Germline-derived CDR1 and CDR2 are SGDLS and YYNGEE. With 3 bases clipped from V and 3 bases from J, the junction kept 7 bases outside the gene matches. The CDR3 is 15 residues long. This chain's CDR3 is CASSELLTGTDTQYF. CDR3 nucleotide sequence: TGTGCCAGCAGCGAACTCTTGACAGGGACAGATACGCAGTATTTT. The entire variable domain, with the rest obtained from reference TRBV9 and TRBJ2-3, is as follows: DSGVTQTPKHLITATGQRVTLRCSPRSGDLSVYWYQQSLDQGLQFLIQYYNGEERAKGNILERFSAQQFPDLHSELNLSSLELGDSALYFCASSELLTGTDTQYFGPGTRLTVL.

The chain's CDR3 is CASSIGGGQPQHF. The CDR3 DNA reads TGTGCCAGCAGCATAGGCGGGGGCCAGCCCCAGCATTTT. V and J are TRBV7-2 and TRBJ1-5, with D tentatively TRBD1 (6 bases). V gave up 5 bases and J gave up 7 bases, with 12 bases separating them. This CDR3 is built from 13 residues. CDR1 is SGHTA and CDR2 is FQGNSA in the germline V gene.

The chain recombines TRBV4-3 with TRBJ2-4, with D unresolved. V lost 3 bases and J lost 0, with 9 bases in between. The CDR3 contains 15 residues. Germline-derived CDR1 and CDR2 are LGHNA and YSLEER. The CDR3 protein is CASSQEVLAKNIQYF. CDR3 coding DNA: TGCGCCAGCAGCCAGGAAGTATTAGCCAAAAACATTCAGTACTTC.

The table lists this clone with a few counts. The chain combines TRBV9 with TRBJ2-1; maybe TRBD2 (6 bases). The V gene's germline CDR1 is SGDLS and CDR2 YYNGEE. V was pared by 4 bases and J by 4 bases, with 15 bases between. This CDR3 spans 15 amino acids. CDR3 bases: TGTGCCAGCAGCCCCTCGAGACTAGATTACAATGAGCAGTTCTTC. Its protein is CASSPSRLDYNEQFF.

This clone was observed a handful of times. CDR3 in DNA: TGCGCCAGCAGTGCAGGTCGGGGAGGCACTGAAGCTTTCTTT. It codes for CASSAGRGGTEAFF. V usage is TRBV10-1 and J usage is TRBJ1-1; D remains unclear. CDR1 WNHNN and CDR2 SYGVQD come from the germline V gene (reference sequence). V lost 4 bases and J 4 bases, leaving 13 bases between the germline ends. The CDR3 runs 14 residues.

The chain couples TRBV2 to TRBJ1-2; D is uncertain. V gave up 9 bases and J gave up 2 bases, with 10 bases separating them. Germline-derived CDR1 and CDR2 are SNHLY and FYNNEI. The CDR3 runs 12 residues. CDR3 residues: CAREGTNYGYTF. The CDR3 nucleotides read TGTGCCAGGGAGGGCACAAACTATGGCTACACCTTC. Full variable domain (outside the CDR3, taken from reference TRBV2 and TRBJ1-2): EPEVTQTPSHQVTQMGQEVILRCVPISNHLYFYWYRQILGQKVEFLVSFYNNEISEKSEIFDDQFSVERPDGSNFTLKIRSTKLEDSAMYFCAREGTNYGYTFGSGTRLTVV.

This clone has just one count. The genes are TRBV30 and TRBJ1-1, with TRBD1 identical over 9 bases. The germline V gene encodes CDR1 GTSNPN and CDR2 SVGIG (reference sequence). The CDR3 loop spans 14 amino acids. The J segment lost 4 bases and the V segment lost 4 bases, leaving 7 bases of the junction unmatched. CDR3 DNA: TGTGCCTGGACCTGGACAGGGGCGGCCACTGAAGCTTTCTTT. Residues: CAWTWTGAATEAFF.

The V gene is TRBV4-2, the J gene TRBJ1-1; D is ambiguous. This CDR3 region has 14 residues. The V gene lost 3 bases and the J gene lost 3 bases, with 11 bases spanning the gap. Germline V gene data show CDR1 as LGHNA and CDR2 as YNFKEQ. DNA of the CDR3: TGTGCCAGCAGCCAGGGATTGGAATACACTGAAGCTTTCTTT. Residues: CASSQGLEYTEAFF.